These 21 T cell receptor beta chains came from one sample sequenced in a study of blood T cells in healthy people across ages. Alongside a J-beta primer mix, a sample-barcoded 5' primer served in a second PCR lasting about 7 to 11 cycles. TCRdb reanalysed the 5' RACE reads using MiXCR and keeps one entry per CDR3 protein. The sample contains 650,000 to 800,000 distinct CDR3 sequences, roughly 44% of which appear only once. Sequencing input: blood. These receptors came from a man aged 55 to 70 in good health.

The V call is TRBV4-1, the J call TRBJ2-7, with D maybe TRBD2 (5 bases). Trimming took 8 bases from V and 10 from J, leaving 21 bases between them. Germline V gene lookup returns CDR1 MGHRA and CDR2 YSYEKL. The CDR3 extends over 13 amino acids. The CDR3 nucleotides are TGCGCCAGCGGCCGAGGAGGAGTAGAGGCCCAGTACTTC. It translates to CASGRGGVEAQYF.

The chain is built from TRBV2 and TRBJ1-4; 9 nucleotides match TRBD1. CDR3 length: 16 residues. The germline V gene encodes CDR1 SNHLY and CDR2 FYNNEI. The trim removed 2 bases at V and 6 bases at J, leaving 7 bases unmatched. For the CDR3, the DNA is TGTGCCAGCAGTGAAATCGGGGGACAGGGATATGAAAAACTGTTTTTT. Amino acid sequence: CASSEIGGQGYEKLFF.

The chain is built from TRBV12-5 and TRBJ2-7, with D possibly being TRBD1 or TRBD2 (5 bases each). Germline V lookup: CDR1 LGHNT, CDR2 FRNRAP. The CDR3 is 16 amino acids. V was trimmed by 5 bases and J by 4 bases, leaving 21 bases between them. Here the CDR3 reads CASGILYGTFLYEQYF. CDR3 DNA sequence: TGTGCTAGTGGTATCCTCTACGGGACGTTCCTTTACGAGCAGTACTTC. Complete variable domain (other parts from reference TRBV12-5 and TRBJ2-7): DARVTQTPRHKVTEMGQEVTMRCQPILGHNTVFWYRQTMMQGLELLAYFRNRAPLDDSGMPKDRFSAEMPDATLATLKIQPSEPRDSAVYFCASGILYGTFLYEQYFGPGTRLTVT.

This clonotype was counted between two and nine times. This chain uses TRBV27 with TRBJ2-7, with TRBD2 matching over 11 bases. V shed 5 bases and J 2 bases; nucleotides not matched to a gene: 5. This CDR3 is 15 amino acids long. Germline lookup yields CDR1 MNHEY and CDR2 SMNVEV (reference sequence). CDR3 loop: CASSPASGGTYEQYF. DNA for the CDR3: TGTGCCAGCAGTCCCGCTAGCGGGGGGACCTACGAGCAGTACTTC.

This clonotype was recorded only once. The V gene is TRBV9, the J gene TRBJ2-7, with a possible D match to TRBD2 (6 bases). The CDR3 runs to 14 residues. Germline V CDR1 and CDR2: SGDLS, YYNGEE. The V end lost 2 bases, the J end lost 7 bases, and 16 bases lay between the germline ends. Here the CDR3 DNA reads TGTGCCAGCAGCGTCGGGGGACGAGAAGGAGAGCAGTACTTC. Its translation is CASSVGGREGEQYF.

The CDR3: CSVEDHAWQPQHF. In nucleotides, the CDR3 is TGCAGCGTTGAAGATCATGCATGGCAGCCCCAGCATTTT. This rearrangement joins TRBV29-1 to TRBJ1-5; no clear D gene. The CDR3 runs to 13 residues. In germline, CDR1 is SQVTM, CDR2 ANQGSEA. The V gene lost 0 bases and the J gene lost 7 bases, with 10 bases spanning the gap.

This clonotype occurred a few times. The chain combines TRBV27 with TRBJ1-2, with D maybe TRBD1 (5 bases). CDR1 MNHEY and CDR2 SMNVEV come from the germline V gene (reference sequence). The CDR3 sequence is 13 residues long. With 5 bases removed from V and 8 bases from J, the gap between germline ends came to 15 bases. The CDR3 loop is CASSGPWGGGYTF. The CDR3 DNA follows: TGTGCCAGCAGTGGCCCGTGGGGGGGAGGCTACACCTTC.

Many counts were recorded for this clonotype. The rearrangement uses TRBV6-1 and TRBJ2-7; 8 nucleotides match TRBD1. Germline CDR1 and CDR2: MNHNS and SASEGT. The CDR3 sequence is 13 residues long. V was pared by 6 bases and J by 0 bases, with 1 base of the junction left unmatched. This CDR3 reads CASRGQASYEQYF. CDR3 nucleotides: TGTGCCAGCAGGGGACAGGCCTCCTACGAGCAGTACTTC.

The J gene is TRBJ2-1, the V gene TRBV7-2; weak D call: TRBD2 (5 bases). The CDR3 covers 14 residues. Trimming pared 1 base from V and 5 bases from J, leaving 9 bases between. Germline V CDR1 and CDR2: SGHTA, FQGNSA. The CDR3 region has the DNA TGTGCCAGCAGCTTAGGAGGGAAGGACAATGAGCAGTTCTTC. It translates to CASSLGGKDNEQFF.

This clonotype was found a few times. The chain uses TRBV10-3 and TRBJ2-6; 12 bases are shared with TRBD1. Germline trimming cut 8 bases from V and 4 bases from J; bases unmatched to any gene: 6. Looked up from germline, CDR1 is ENHRY and CDR2 is SYGVKD. This CDR3 comprises 16 residues. The CDR3 sequence: CAISGQGARGANVLTF. CDR3 in DNA: TGTGCCATCTCGGGACAGGGGGCGAGGGGGGCCAACGTCCTGACTTTC.

CDR3 nucleotides: TGTGCCAGCAGCCTCATGGACAGTTCCTACAATGAGCAGTTCTTC. As protein: CASSLMDSSYNEQFF. The rearrangement links TRBV11-2 to TRBJ2-1; a weak D match, TRBD1 (6 bases). This CDR3 is 15 amino acids long. Germline CDR1 reads SGHAT; CDR2 reads FQNNGV. The V gene lost 5 bases and the J gene lost 1 base, with 12 bases spanning the gap.

CDR3 nucleotides: TGTGCCAGCAGCCAAGACCCTTTAGGGTATGGCTACACCTTC. Translation gives CASSQDPLGYGYTF. This chain connects TRBV14 to TRBJ1-2; D uncertain. From germline, CDR1 is SGHDN and CDR2 FVKESK. The CDR3 is made up of 14 amino acids. Deletions cut 0 bases from V and 5 bases from J, with 10 bases between.

J is TRBJ2-5 and V is TRBV7-2; 13 bases line up with TRBD2. The CDR3 extends over 16 amino acids. Germline trimming cut 5 bases from V and 5 bases from J; bases unmatched to any gene: 8. Germline CDR1 and CDR2: SGHTA and FQGNSA. CDR3 coding DNA: TGTGCCAGCAGCACAACTAGCGGGGGGGCCGGGGAGACCCAGTACTTC. Amino acids: CASSTTSGGAGETQYF.

The rearrangement joins TRBV7-9 to TRBJ1-2; 11 bases are shared with TRBD1. With V trimmed by 4 bases and J by 2 bases, 9 bases remained unmatched. CDR3 length equals 17 residues. Germline V gene lookup returns CDR1 SEHNR and CDR2 FQNEAQ (reference sequence). The CDR3 DNA follows: TGTGCCAGCAGCTCCAGGACAGGGGGCGCCCAGAACTATGGCTACACCTTC. Its translation is CASSSRTGGAQNYGYTF.

This clonotype was seen a single time. The chain joins TRBV12-3 or TRBV12-4 to TRBJ1-4; D is perhaps TRBD1 (5 bases). This CDR3 is built from 17 residues. Trimming shortened V by 5 bases and J by 12 bases, and 28 bases separated the two germline ends. CDR3 bases: TGTGCCAGCAGTCCCCCACCGACGGATAAAACCCTCAGGGAACTGTTTTTT. Translation gives CASSPPPTDKTLRELFF.

This clonotype was observed a handful of times. J is TRBJ1-2 and V is TRBV10-3; D uncertain. This CDR3 region has 14 residues. V gave up 0 bases and J gave up 5 bases, with 10 bases separating them. Germline V gene lookup returns CDR1 ENHRY and CDR2 SYGVKD. The chain's CDR3 is CAISESSGGYGYTF. CDR3 sequence (DNA): TGTGCCATCAGTGAGTCCTCAGGAGGTTATGGCTACACCTTC.

This clonotype appeared many times. The chain combines TRBV7-9 with TRBJ2-5, with 8 nucleotides matching TRBD2. The germline gives CDR1 SEHNR, CDR2 FQNEAQ (reference sequence). This CDR3 comprises 14 residues. V trimming: 4 bases; J trimming: 2 bases; junction bases outside the gene matches: 3. The CDR3 is CASSSTSGQETQYF. The CDR3 DNA sequence: TGTGCCAGCAGCTCCACTAGCGGACAAGAGACCCAGTACTTC.

This clonotype was seen a few times. This sequence joins TRBV28 and TRBJ1-1; D ambiguous. The CDR3 spans 11 residues. Trimming stripped 2 bases from V and 7 bases from J, with 5 bases between. Germline lookup yields CDR1 MDHEN and CDR2 SYDVKM. CDR3 sequence: CASSLGREAFF. The CDR3, as DNA: TGTGCCAGCAGTTTAGGGCGTGAAGCTTTCTTT.

Worth noting for this clonotype: An end of the junction does not agree with germline; a read error may underlie this. The gene calls are TRBV9 and TRBJ2-5, with TRBD1 matching 9 bases. Germline CDR1 and CDR2: SGDLS and YYNGEE. The CDR3 sequence is 15 residues long. The CDR3 bases are TGTGCCAGCAGCGTTCTGGACAGGGGCCAAGGGACCCAGTACTTC. The encoded protein is CASSVLDRGQGTQYF.

The chain links TRBV6-2 or TRBV6-3 to TRBJ2-4, with 7 bases fitting TRBD1. The V and J ends lost 6 bases and 12 bases, in that order; junction bases with no gene match: 8. Germline-derived CDR1 and CDR2 are MNHEY and SVGEGT. The CDR3 is 12 amino acids. CDR3 sequence: CASRSNTGAQYF. The CDR3 region has the DNA TGTGCCAGCAGAAGCAACACAGGGGCTCAGTACTTC.

The table lists this clonotype with a few counts. The V call is TRBV20-1, the J call TRBJ2-5; 10 positions match TRBD2. The J segment lost 11 bases and the V segment lost 1 base, leaving 13 bases of the junction unmatched. The CDR3 is 15 residues long. CDR1 is DFQATT and CDR2 is SNEGSKA in the germline V gene (reference sequence). The CDR3 protein is CSARVPLAGVGEQYF. The CDR3 DNA reads TGCAGTGCTAGAGTCCCGCTAGCGGGGGTGGGGGAGCAGTACTTC.